This record concerns one T cell receptor (beta chain) sequence. TCRdb passed the PCR reads through MiXCR, listing each CDR3 protein once. The sample has more than 450,000 distinct CDR3 sequences, over 20% seen once. This specimen comes from a study of molecular identifiers for immune sequencing clone quantification. Germline CDR1 SQVTM, CDR2 ANQGSEA. The CDR3 totals 12 residues. Between the trimmed V and J ends, which lost 5 bases and 4 bases, there was a span of 12 bases. Sorting defined naive CD8 T cells as CD8+CD4-CCR7+CD45RA+. The sequence derives from a human donor in good health. Some libraries in this study had Jurkat cell RNA spiked in. Specimen: naive CD8+ T cells from blood, with Jurkat cell RNA spiked in. Noted subset: FACS-sorted CD8+CD4-CCR7+CD45RA+ naive T cells. The V gene is TRBV29-1, the J gene TRBJ2-7, with no clear D. CDR3 DNA sequence: TGCAGCGTTACCGAAAGTATGTACGAGCAGTACTTC. Protein product: CSVTESMYEQYF.